A selection of T cell receptor beta chains follows, all from one sample in a study of cytomegalovirus exposure and HLA in healthy donors. Assay used: immunoSEQ multiplex PCR; TCRdb lists only in-frame clones, some missing. The sample shows 150,000 to 200,000 clones, 84% of them seen only once. Sequencing was done on a sample of PBMCs. All receptors derive from a man aged 18 to 30 in good health and CMV-seronegative. The CDR3 runs from the conserved cysteine through the conserved F or W. D genes are given only for firm matches. Expanded clones are given a class, and other clones once, few, many or no size at all.

D gene	CDR3 length	V gene	clone size	J gene	CDR3 DNA	CDR3 protein
TRBD1	17	TRBV5-1	-	TRBJ2-2	TGCGCCAGCAGCTCGGGTTCCGGGACAGTCACCACCGGGGAGCTGTTTTTT	CASSSGSGTVTTGELFF
-	13	TRBV18	-	TRBJ2-7	TGTGCCAGCTCACCCATAGACTCCTACGAGCAGTACTTC	CASSPIDSYEQYF
TRBD1	14	TRBV7-8	-	TRBJ2-7	TGTGCCAGCAGCTTAAGACAGGGGGCCTACGAGCAGTACTTC	CASSLRQGAYEQYF
TRBD1	15	TRBV9	-	TRBJ1-4	TGTGCCAGCAGCGTAGAGACAGGGATGGATGAAAAACTGTTTTTT	CASSVETGMDEKLFF
-	13	TRBV27	-	TRBJ1-2	TGTGCCAGCAGCGCCTGGGGGGAATATGGCTACACCTTC	CASSAWGEYGYTF
TRBD2	14	TRBV27	once	TRBJ2-1	TGTGCCAGCAGTACTAGCGGGGGTTACAATGAGCAGTTCTTC	CASSTSGGYNEQFF
-	13	TRBV28	few	TRBJ2-3	TGTGCCAGCAGTTTTGGCCGGGAAGCCTCGCAGTATTTT	CASSFGREASQYF
-	17	TRBV14	-	TRBJ2-7	TGTGCCAGCAGCCCCCGACGGGTCGGAGGGGCAACCTACGAGCAGTACTTC	CASSPRRVGGATYEQYF
-	16	TRBV9	-	TRBJ1-1	TGTGCCAGCAGCGTAGATCAGGGCACAATGAACACTGAAGCTTTCTTT	CASSVDQGTMNTEAFF
-	16	TRBV7-2	-	TRBJ2-4	TGTGCCAGCAGTTCTCCATCTTGGGACATTGGAGGCATTCAGTACTTC	CASSSPSWDIGGIQYF
TRBD1	15	TRBV2	-	TRBJ1-2	TGTGCCAGCAGTGAAGGCGAACAGGGGGGCCTGGGCTACACCTTC	CASSEGEQGGLGYTF
TRBD1	15	TRBV5-4	-	TRBJ2-2	TGTGCCAGCCTCGGGACAGGGGAAGACACCGGGGAGCTGTTTTTT	CASLGTGEDTGELFF
-	15	TRBV5-4	-	TRBJ1-4	TGTGCCAGCAGAGCCCGGGACGGGGGTAATGAAAAACTGTTTTTT	CASRARDGGNEKLFF
TRBD2	18	TRBV15	-	TRBJ2-3	TGTGCCACCAGCAGAGATCCGGTAGCGGGCTCTAGCACAGATACGCAGTATTTT	CATSRDPVAGSSTDTQYF
-	16	TRBV27	few	TRBJ1-4	TGTGCCAGCAGTCCAATCGGACGGACTTCGAATGAAAAACTGTTTTTT	CASSPIGRTSNEKLFF
TRBD1	15	TRBV28	-	TRBJ1-5	TGTGCCAGCAGTCCGACAGGGATGTCGAGACAGCCCCAGCATTTT	CASSPTGMSRQPQHF
-	14	TRBV10-3	few	TRBJ1-5	TGTGCCAGCAGTCGCTCAGGGGAGGGACAGCCCCAGCATTTT	CASSRSGEGQPQHF
-	16	TRBV4-2	-	TRBJ1-4	TGTGCCAGCAGCCTCCCCGAGGGCGGCAGCCATGAAAAACTGTTTTTT	CASSLPEGGSHEKLFF
-	13	TRBV7-7	-	TRBJ2-1	TGTGCTAGCAGCTTGTCAGGGAACAGTGAGCAGTTCTTC	CASSLSGNSEQFF
TRBD2	15	TRBV6-6	-	TRBJ2-5	TGTGCCAGCAGTTACCCGGACCAGCGGGGGGAGACCCAGTACTTC	CASSYPDQRGETQYF
-	14	TRBV7-9	few	TRBJ2-3	TGTGCCAGCAGACCTACAGGGTTCCCAGATACGCAGTATTTT	CASRPTGFPDTQYF
TRBD2	16	TRBV7-9	-	TRBJ2-1	TGTGCCAGCAGCCCACGGACTAGCGGATTCTACAATGAGCAGTTCTTC	CASSPRTSGFYNEQFF
-	13	TRBV6-5	once	TRBJ1-5	TGTGCCAGCAGTTGGACACCCAATCAGCCCCAGCATTTT	CASSWTPNQPQHF